This T cell receptor beta chain is drawn from a study of cytomegalovirus exposure and HLA in healthy donors. Study-level points and caveats: TCR beta sequences reportedly predicted most subjects' HLA-A and HLA-B alleles accurately.

V trimming: 8 bases; J trimming: 8 bases; junction bases outside the gene matches: 19. Per germline, CDR1 LNHNV and CDR2 YYDKDF (reference sequence). CDR3 length equals 17 residues. PCR amplification relied on 60 Vbeta primers (plus 13 Jbeta primers). Clones were sequenced by immunoSEQ multiplex PCR, and TCRdb holds only the in-frame ones, with some missing. Of 150,000 to 200,000 clones in the sample, 77% were seen once. Regarding this clone: Its antigen is unknown.

Source material: PBMCs. The chain couples TRBV15 to TRBJ2-1; 9 bases are a match to TRBD2. The TCR comes from an older woman in good health and CMV-seropositive. The CDR3 DNA is TGTGCCACCCCCATAGGGGTTACTAGCGGGTTTGGGGATGAGCAGTTCTTC. It is translated as CATPIGVTSGFGDEQFF.